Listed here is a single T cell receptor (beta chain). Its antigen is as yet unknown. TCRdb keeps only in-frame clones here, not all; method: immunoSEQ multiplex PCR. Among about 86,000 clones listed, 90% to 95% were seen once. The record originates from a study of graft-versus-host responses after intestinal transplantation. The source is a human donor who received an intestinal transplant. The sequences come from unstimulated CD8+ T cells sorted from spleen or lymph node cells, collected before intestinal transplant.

The CDR3 is CSVGQTGGLQETQYF. The CDR3 region has the DNA TGCAGCGTTGGACAGACAGGGGGTCTCCAAGAGACCCAGTACTTC. The chain employs TRBV29-1 and TRBJ2-5; 9 bases align to TRBD1. The V segment lost 4 bases and the J segment 1 base; nucleotides outside the gene matches: 7. The CDR3 has 15 amino acids. CDR1 is SQVTM, CDR2 ANQGSEA, per germline. The full variable domain, with the rest looked up from reference TRBV29-1 and TRBJ2-5, is SAVISQKPSRDICQRGTSLTIQCQVDSQVTMMFWYRQQPGQSLTLIATANQGSEATYESGFVIDKFPISRPNLTFSTLTVSNMSPEDSSIYLCSVGQTGGLQETQYFGPGTRLLVL.